What follows describes a single T cell receptor beta chain. Original methodology: Reference gene primer amplification gave estimated nucleated cell counts. Generated by immunoSEQ multiplex PCR, the TCRdb table keeps only in-frame clones and is missing some. That table supplies the V and J calls and clone size; D and trimming were determined from the DNA. This table holds fewer than 250,000 clones, around 83% found once. This record comes from a study of blood T cell repertoires in COVID-19. On the study more broadly: The samples span acute and convalescent COVID-19 from the United States, Italy and Spain. From T cells, B-cell-depleted T cells, or PBMCs came the material, which was cDNA or gDNA.

Sequences were obtained from peripheral blood. The source of this sequence is a woman aged 50 to 60 with acute or convalescent COVID-19.

The CDR3 DNA is TGTGCCATCAGTGATACAGGGGCAACTAATGAAAAACTGTTTTTT. Translation: CAISDTGATNEKLFF. The rearrangement links TRBV10-3 to TRBJ1-4, with 7 positions matching TRBD1. Per the germline V gene, CDR1 is ENHRY and CDR2 is SYGVKD. The CDR3 totals 15 residues. Unmatched junction bases numbered 1, after V lost 3 bases and J lost 0 bases.